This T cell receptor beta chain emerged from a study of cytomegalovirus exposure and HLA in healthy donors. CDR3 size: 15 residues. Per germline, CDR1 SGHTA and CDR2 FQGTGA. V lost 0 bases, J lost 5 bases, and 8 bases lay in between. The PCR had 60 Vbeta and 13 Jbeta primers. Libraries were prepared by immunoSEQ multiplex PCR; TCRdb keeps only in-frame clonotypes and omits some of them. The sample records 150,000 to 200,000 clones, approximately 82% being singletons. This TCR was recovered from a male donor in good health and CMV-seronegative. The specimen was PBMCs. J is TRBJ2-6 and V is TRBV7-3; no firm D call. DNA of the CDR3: TGTGCCAGCAGCTTAACGAGCCTGAGGGCCAACGTCCTGACTTTC. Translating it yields CASSLTSLRANVLTF.